The 6 T cell receptor beta chains presented below share a single source sample, sequenced in a study of blood T cells in healthy people across ages. Primed by a sample-barcoded 5' primer and a J-beta primer mix, a second PCR proceeded for roughly 7 to 12 cycles. MiXCR, run by TCRdb on the 5' RACE reads, gives a single entry per CDR3 protein. The table includes 1.5 million to 2 million distinct CDR3 sequences, roughly 32% detected once. Sequencing used blood. The receptors derive from a woman aged 25 to 45 in good health.

A few counts support this clonotype. The CDR3 DNA reads TGCGCCAGCAGCCCAATAACAGGACAGGGGCCCTACGAGCAGTACTTC. It is translated as CASSPITGQGPYEQYF. The V and J genes are TRBV4-1 and TRBJ2-7; 9 bases agree with TRBD1. After removal of 4 bases from V and 2 bases from J, the junction contained 9 bases not matched to a gene. Germline V gene data show CDR1 as MGHRA and CDR2 as YSYEKL. The CDR3 has 16 residues.

This rearrangement joins TRBV6-5 to TRBJ2-1, with 11 nucleotides matching TRBD2. V was clipped by 8 bases and J by 5 bases; unmatched bases: 2. CDR3 length: 13 amino acids. Germline V gene data show CDR1 as MNHEY and CDR2 as SVGAGI. DNA for the CDR3: TGTGCCAGCTTAGCGGGAGGGAACAATGAGCAGTTCTTC. This gives the protein CASLAGGNNEQFF.

The genes are TRBV27 and TRBJ2-6; D call uncertain. V dropped 5 bases and J dropped 0 bases, with 14 bases sitting between them. This CDR3 is built from 17 residues. Germline V lookup: CDR1 MNHEY, CDR2 SMNVEV (reference sequence). CDR3 sequence reads: CASSPLDLFSGANVLTF. CDR3 sequence (DNA): TGTGCCAGCAGTCCCCTAGACCTATTCTCTGGGGCCAACGTCCTGACTTTC.

The V call is TRBV28, the J call TRBJ2-6, with D hard to call. The germline V and J ends were trimmed by 6 bases and 2 bases, with 14 bases remaining between them. Germline CDR1 and CDR2: MDHEN and SYDVKM. This CDR3 has 16 residues. The DNA of the CDR3 is TGTGCCAGCAGCTCCTCAACTTCAACTGGGGCCAACGTCCTGACTTTC. Protein product: CASSSSTSTGANVLTF.

This clonotype was observed a few times. The chain employs TRBV5-1 and TRBJ1-1, with D possibly TRBD1 on 5 matching bases. There are 14 residues in the CDR3. Germline V gene lookup returns CDR1 SGHRS and CDR2 YFSETQ. Trimming removed 3 bases from V and 7 bases from J, with 16 bases in between. The CDR3 reads CASSWGDEFREAFF. In DNA form, the CDR3 reads TGCGCCAGCAGCTGGGGGGACGAGTTTCGTGAAGCTTTCTTT.

The table lists this clonotype with a few counts. The chain links TRBV5-1 to TRBJ2-1, with D possibly matching TRBD1 (6 bases). The CDR3 is 14 residues long. V dropped 4 bases and J dropped 5 bases, with 13 bases sitting between them. The V gene's germline CDR1 is SGHRS and CDR2 YFSETQ. The CDR3 sequence: CASSGLDRNNEQFF. The CDR3 bases are TGCGCCAGCAGCGGACTGGACAGAAACAATGAGCAGTTCTTC.